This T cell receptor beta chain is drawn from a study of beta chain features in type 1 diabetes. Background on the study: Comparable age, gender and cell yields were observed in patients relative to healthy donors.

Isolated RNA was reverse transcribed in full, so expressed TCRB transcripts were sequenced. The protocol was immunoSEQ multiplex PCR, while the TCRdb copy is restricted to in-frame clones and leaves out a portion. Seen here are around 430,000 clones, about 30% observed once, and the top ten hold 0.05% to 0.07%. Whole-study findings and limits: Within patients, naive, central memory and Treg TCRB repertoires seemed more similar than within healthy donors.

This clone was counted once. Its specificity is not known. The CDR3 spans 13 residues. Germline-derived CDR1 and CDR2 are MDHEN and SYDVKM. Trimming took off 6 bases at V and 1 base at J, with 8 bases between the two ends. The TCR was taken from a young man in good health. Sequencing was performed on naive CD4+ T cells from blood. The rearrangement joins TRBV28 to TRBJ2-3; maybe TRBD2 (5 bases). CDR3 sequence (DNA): TGTGCCAGCAGCCGGGGTGGCACAGATACGCAGTATTTT. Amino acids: CASSRGGTDTQYF.